Described below is a single TCR beta chain sequence and its context. Its specificity is unknown. The data were produced by immunoSEQ multiplex PCR, yet TCRdb's version contains in-frame clones alone and is incomplete. The repertoire holds approximately 110,000 clones, with around 84% as singletons. This entry belongs to a study of radiation and T cells in renal cell carcinoma. Findings and limits, study-wide: Pretreatment tumor biopsies were lacking, so baseline clonotypes are unknown. In blood, top tumor clones expanded by 2 weeks, shrinking by 4.

The germline CDR1 and CDR2 sequences are SGHTA and FQGTGA. V lost 5 bases to trimming and J lost 2 bases; unmatched junction nucleotides: 1. This CDR3 is built from 14 residues. Time point given: baseline pretreatment blood. Stated treatment: 15 Gy SBRT to primary tumor, nephrectomy 4 weeks later. This TCR derives from a woman aged 60 to 75 with renal cell carcinoma. The J gene is TRBJ2-1, the V gene TRBV7-3, with 9 bases aligning to TRBD2. This sample comprised blood, obtained from a patient whose treatment included radiotherapy and nephrectomy. The CDR3 coding sequence is TGTGCCAGCAGCGCGGGAGGGGCCTACAATGAGCAGTTCTTC. The encoded protein is CASSAGGAYNEQFF.